Reported below is one TCR beta chain. Its specificity is not known. The sample comes from a study of Ad26.COV2.S vaccination and SARS-CoV-2 variants. Overall study context: Intramuscularly, Ad26.COV2.S was given either once or twice, 56 days apart.

Stated treatment: some 20 received Ad26.COV2.S at low or high dose, single or two shots; 5 received placebo; per-sample allocation not given. On day 63 after the first injection, vaccine and placebo recipients gave samples. Within Boston, the person who donated was an adult of 18-55 years. The method was immunoSEQ multiplex PCR; TCRdb's version includes in-frame clones alone and lacks a portion of them. The table lists 380,000 or so clones, roughly nine tenths of them singletons. Study-wide results and limits: Analytic work on TCR breadth and depth might have understated the full extent of total T cell responses.

This clonotype was obtained from a person between 18 and 60 years old who received the Ad26.COV2.S COVID-19 vaccine or a placebo. Specimen: peripheral blood, collected in a trial of Ad26.COV2.S vaccine versus placebo.

This chain's CDR3 is CASSKRAGGSPLHF. In nucleotides, the CDR3 is TGTGCCAGCAGCAAAAGGGCAGGGGGTTCACCCCTCCACTTT. This chain connects TRBV21-1 to TRBJ1-6; the D call TRBD1 from the table was never checked on the DNA. TRBV21-1 corresponds to a pseudogene. This CDR3 is 14 amino acids long.